The present entry profiles one T cell receptor beta chain with its context. What this receptor recognizes is not known. Base quality data are lacking; no much larger clone is found one base away. The data were taken from a study of blood T cell repertoires in COVID-19 (dated by TCRdb to the early 2020s). Turning to the overall study: ImmuneRACE Cohort 3 recovered participants were defined by two consecutive negative NP/OP PCR tests, healthcare professional clearance, or symptom resolution. Subjects who had been exposed to COVID-19, were actively infected with it, or had recovered from it provided the deeply sampled blood TCRbeta repertoires that made up the dataset. The samples were drawn from two sources: the first 160 participants of the ongoing ImmuneRACE study, and 1,000 to 1,500 subjects contributed by 6 global collaborators. The repertoires were released in a freely available public database intended as a resource for research on the immune response to SARS-CoV-2. The material from the prospective study consisted of cDNA or gDNA derived from T cells, B-cell-depleted T cells, or PBMCs. Where available, HLA class I and class II types were obtained from metadata supplied by the sample provider rather than from assay-based typing. Samples from collaborators originated in the United States, Italy and Spain and spanned both the acute and convalescent phases of COVID-19. A de-identified subject ID, COVID-19 status, age in years and sex were almost always included in the sample metadata.

V is cut back by 4 bases and J by 2 bases, with 10 bases in the junction unmatched. CDR1 and CDR2 are read off the germline V gene (reference sequence) as SEHNR and FQNEAQ. Including cysteine and phenylalanine, the CDR3 has 18 amino acids. Of all the DNA, just the CDR3 is kept, 54 bases in frame from base 1. In the prospective study, participants were roughly 18 to 89 years old, resided in 24 geographic areas of the United States, and were enrolled through a virtual design. Cohort assignment in the prospective study relied on participant-reported clinical history from a screening survey and a study questionnaire. Each participant in the prospective study had whole blood, serum and a nasopharyngeal or oropharyngeal swab collected by mobile phlebotomists. Over an approximately 2-month period, participants in the prospective study had the option of providing additional blood draws and questionnaires. Before DNA extraction, blood samples from the prospective study were shipped at room temperature or frozen.

Paper-wide results and their limitations: The quantity of clinical and demographic metadata differed by source and by participant and was supplied without curation.

TCRbeta CDR3 regions were amplified from genomic DNA using the immunoSEQ Assay, a bias-controlled multiplex PCR. The original pipeline was this. Nucleated cell counts per sample were estimated from amplification of reference gene primers within the assay. Sequence reads were collapsed and filtered to measure the absolute abundance of every unique TCRbeta CDR3 rearrangement. For each sample, productive Simpson clonality was calculated as the square root of Simpson's diversity index over productive rearrangements. This is the immuneACCESS table as TCRdb keeps it, with only in-frame sequences that have V and J called. A part of the clones is gone; compared with another copy, unresolved V genes explain less than half, and the rest is unexplained. V, J and clone size were drawn from that table, and D and trimming were deduced from the DNA. The sample table contains about 400,000 clones; only one count was recorded for approximately 89% of them. Of the sample, approximately 1.8% falls within the top ten clones.

Input material: PBMCs or T cells enriched from blood (not recorded which). The chain is assembled from TRBV7-9 and TRBJ2-3; TRBD2 aligns with 12 central bases. The receptor was derived from a man aged 40-55 years in a cohort exposed to, infected with or recovered from COVID-19 (not recorded which). The encoded CDR3 is CASSSINRLAGVTDTQYF. DNA sequence: TGTGCCAGCAGCTCAATAAACCGACTAGCGGGAGTCACAGATACGCAGTATTTT.